What follows is one TCR beta chain and its context. The source of the sample is a study of technical replicates of blood from several donors. Sequencing was performed with immunoSEQ multiplex PCR; in TCRdb, only in-frame clones are kept and a portion is missing. The sample includes nearly 80,000 clones, approximately 93% of them seen just once. The sample comprised T cells isolated from PBMCs. The sequence came from a human donor in good health.

This chain's CDR3 is CASSVSGAGGGYTF. CDR3 coding DNA: TGTGCCAGCAGCGTATCTGGCGCAGGAGGGGGCTACACCTTC. The chain employs TRBV9 and TRBJ1-2; no clear D gene. The CDR3 runs to 14 residues. Trimming left V 1 base short and J 8 bases short, with 15 bases between. Germline CDR1 SGDLS, CDR2 YYNGEE.